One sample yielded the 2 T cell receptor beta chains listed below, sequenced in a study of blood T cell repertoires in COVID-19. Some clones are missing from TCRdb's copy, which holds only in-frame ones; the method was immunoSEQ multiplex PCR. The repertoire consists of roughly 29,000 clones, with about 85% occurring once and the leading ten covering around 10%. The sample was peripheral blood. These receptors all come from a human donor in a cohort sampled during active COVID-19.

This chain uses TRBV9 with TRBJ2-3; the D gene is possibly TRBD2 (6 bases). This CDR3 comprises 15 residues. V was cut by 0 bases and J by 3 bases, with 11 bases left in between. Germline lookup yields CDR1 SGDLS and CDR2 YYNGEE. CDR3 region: CASSVEEGLTDTQYF. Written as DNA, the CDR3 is TGTGCCAGCAGCGTAGAGGAGGGGTTAACAGATACGCAGTATTTT. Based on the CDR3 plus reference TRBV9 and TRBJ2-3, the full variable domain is DSGVTQTPKHLITATGQRVTLRCSPRSGDLSVYWYQQSLDQGLQFLIQYYNGEERAKGNILERFSAQQFPDLHSELNLSSLELGDSALYFCASSVEEGLTDTQYFGPGTRLTVL.

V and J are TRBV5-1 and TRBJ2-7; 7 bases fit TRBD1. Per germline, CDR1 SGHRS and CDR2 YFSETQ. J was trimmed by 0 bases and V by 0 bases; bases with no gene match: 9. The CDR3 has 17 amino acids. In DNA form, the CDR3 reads TGCGCCAGCAGCTTGGCCGCACAGGGGTCATACTCCTACGAGCAGTACTTC. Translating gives CASSLAAQGSYSYEQYF.